A selection of T cell receptor beta chains follows, all from one sample in a study of regulatory T cells in long-lasting Graves disease. Each CDR3 protein gets one entry after TCRdb re-called the multiplex PCR reads with MiXCR. The sample records hundreds of thousands of distinct CDR3 sequences, more than 10% being singletons. The same data also went into a second study, on T cells in Graves' hyperthyroidism and ophthalmopathy.

The material sequenced was peripheral blood mononuclear cells (PBMCs), taken at new diagnosis, from a patient treated with antithyroid drugs. The receptors shown here come from a woman in her twenties or thirties with Graves disease. CDR3s include the opening cysteine and the closing phenylalanine or tryptophan. A D gene is named only where the DNA matches it firmly. Clone sizes are given selectively: once, few, many, or a class where the clone is expanded.

TRBJ2-5 | TRBV12-3/TRBV12-4 | many | . | CASSDPLGSKKDQETQYF | TGTGCCAGCAGTGATCCCTTGGGGTCAAAAAAGGACCAAGAGACCCAGTACTTC
TRBJ1-4 | TRBV6-1 | . | . | CASMNSNEKLFF | TGTGCCAGCATGAATTCTAATGAAAAACTGTTTTTT
TRBJ1-2 | TRBV24-1 | . | . | CATSADHGGGYTF | TGTGCCACCAGTGCCGACCATGGTGGTGGCTACACCTTC
TRBJ1-3 | TRBV5-1 | many | . | CASSSDGNSGNTIYF | TGCGCCAGCAGCTCGGACGGAAACTCTGGAAACACCATATATTTT
TRBJ2-1 | TRBV20-1 | many | TRBD2 | CSAPEPGTSVNEQFF | TGCAGTGCGCCGGAGCCCGGGACTAGCGTCAATGAGCAGTTCTTC
TRBJ2-7 | TRBV4-1 | . | TRBD1 | CASSQEQGWVHEQYF | TGCGCCAGCAGCCAGGAACAGGGGTGGGTCCACGAGCAGTACTTC
TRBJ1-1 | TRBV11-2 | many | . | CASSLVRGYTEAFF | TGTGCCAGCAGCTTAGTTCGGGGTTACACTGAAGCTTTCTTT
TRBJ2-2 | TRBV7-9 | once | . | CASSLGARFSAGELFF | TGTGCCAGCAGCTTAGGGGCCAGGTTTTCCGCCGGGGAGCTGTTTTTT
TRBJ1-5 | TRBV24-1 | . | . | CATSDRYGFGNQPQHF | TGTGCCACCAGTGATAGGTACGGCTTTGGCAATCAGCCCCAGCATTTT
TRBJ2-1 | TRBV11-2 | . | TRBD1 | CASSLTGGQGEQFF | TGTGCCAGCAGCTTGACAGGGGGCCAGGGTGAGCAGTTCTTC
TRBJ2-7 | TRBV7-9 | . | TRBD1 | CASGPNGTARLYEQYF | TGTGCCAGCGGTCCGAACGGGACAGCGCGGCTCTACGAGCAGTACTTC
TRBJ2-1 | TRBV3-1 | . | TRBD1 | CASSRTGVEEFF | TGTGCCAGCAGCCGTACAGGGGTCGAGGAGTTCTTC
TRBJ1-1 | TRBV20-1 | few | . | CSVLWRGNTEAFF | TGCAGTGTCCTGTGGAGGGGGAACACTGAAGCTTTCTTT
TRBJ2-2 | TRBV4-3 | few | . | CASSQALGLNTGELFF | TGCGCCAGCAGCCAAGCCTTAGGACTTAACACCGGGGAGCTGTTTTTT
TRBJ2-1 | TRBV19 | . | TRBD2 | CASSIVAGVGNEQFF | TGTGCCAGTAGTATAGTAGCGGGAGTGGGCAATGAGCAGTTCTTC
TRBJ2-7 | TRBV19 | many | TRBD2 | CASSILASGSYEQYF | TGTGCCAGTAGTATACTGGCTAGCGGGAGTTACGAGCAGTACTTC
TRBJ1-3 | TRBV28 | many | TRBD1 | CASSSSQGPRNTIYF | TGTGCCAGCAGTTCCTCACAGGGGCCGAGAAACACCATATATTTT
TRBJ2-1 | TRBV19 | once | . | CATSIRYNEQFF | TGTGCCACCTCGATCCGCTACAATGAGCAGTTCTTC
TRBJ2-2 | TRBV18 | many | . | CASSRISADSTGELFF | TGTGCCAGCTCACGAATTAGCGCCGACAGCACCGGGGAGCTGTTTTTT
TRBJ2-7 | TRBV20-1 | many | . | CSARPPGLQYEQYF | TGCAGTGCTAGACCCCCGGGACTGCAATACGAGCAGTACTTC
TRBJ2-2 | TRBV9 | many | . | CASSSGTSNTGELFF | TGTGCCAGCTCCTCGGGGACATCGAACACCGGGGAGCTGTTTTTT
TRBJ1-2 | TRBV20-1 | . | . | CSASPLSAIGYGYTF | TGCAGTGCTAGTCCGCTATCGGCTATAGGGTATGGCTACACCTTC
TRBJ1-1 | TRBV10-2 | many | . | CASSESRGTEAFF | TGCGCCAGCAGTGAGTCAAGGGGTACTGAAGCTTTCTTT
TRBJ2-5 | TRBV25-1 | . | TRBD1 | CASSERGTGWMETQYF | TGTGCCAGCAGTGAGAGGGGGACAGGGTGGATGGAGACCCAGTACTTC
TRBJ1-5 | TRBV28 | many | . | CASSTRVRNQPQHF | TGTGCCAGCAGTACCAGGGTCCGCAATCAGCCCCAGCATTTT
TRBJ1-2 | TRBV18 | many | TRBD1 | CASSPTGQGYYGYTF | TGTGCCAGCTCACCAACAGGACAGGGGTACTATGGCTACACCTTC
TRBJ2-7 | TRBV20-1 | . | TRBD1 | CSARRGTGISYEQYF | TGCAGTGCTAGACGGGGGACAGGGATCTCCTACGAGCAGTACTTC
TRBJ2-7 | TRBV18 | many | . | CASSPTHSYEQYF | TGTGCCAGCTCACCAACCCACTCCTACGAGCAGTACTTC
TRBJ2-1 | TRBV18 | many | TRBD1 | CASSLSGQGDEQFF | TGTGCCAGCTCACTCTCTGGACAGGGGGATGAGCAGTTCTTC
TRBJ2-1 | TRBV12-3/TRBV12-4 | many | TRBD2 | CASSLWLAGANEQFF | TGTGCCAGCAGTTTGTGGCTAGCGGGAGCCAATGAGCAGTTCTTC
TRBJ2-7 | TRBV28 | many | . | CASSSPRGQGYEQYF | TGTGCCAGCAGTTCCCCCCGGGGCCAGGGCTACGAGCAGTACTTC
TRBJ2-5 | TRBV4-1 | many | . | CASSQVELTGGDQYF | TGCGCCAGCAGCCAAGTTGAACTGACCGGAGGAGACCAGTACTTC
TRBJ1-4 | TRBV4-1 | . | . | CASSPRRGSQGPEGEKLFF | TGCGCCAGCAGCCCCAGGAGGGGAAGTCAGGGTCCAGAAGGGGAAAAACTGTTTTTT
TRBJ2-1 | TRBV3-1 | many | . | CASSRDASYNEQFF | TGTGCCAGCAGCCGGGACGCCTCCTACAATGAGCAGTTCTTC
TRBJ2-7 | TRBV28 | many | TRBD1 | CASSSRTGVEQYF | TGTGCCAGCAGTTCGCGAACAGGGGTTGAGCAGTACTTC
TRBJ2-6 | TRBV18 | few | . | CASSQQTAYSGANVLTF | TGTGCCAGCTCGCAACAGACAGCATACTCTGGGGCCAACGTCCTGACTTTC
TRBJ1-1 | TRBV6-5 | . | . | CASSYGRNAEAFF | TGTGCCAGCAGTTACGGTCGAAACGCTGAAGCTTTCTTT
TRBJ1-5 | TRBV2 | . | . | CASSDNVYQPQHF | TGTGCCAGCAGTGACAATGTTTATCAGCCCCAGCATTTT
TRBJ1-6 | TRBV20-1 | . | . | CSAGPGTHNSPLHF | TGCAGTGCTGGTCCCGGGACGCATAATTCACCCCTCCACTTT
TRBJ2-6 | TRBV7-9 | many | . | CASSPPSSSGANVLTF | TGTGCCAGCAGCCCGCCCTCCAGCTCTGGGGCCAACGTCCTGACTTTC
TRBJ2-2 | TRBV27 | many | . | CASSLSGTITGELFF | TGTGCCAGCAGTTTATCTGGGACCATCACCGGGGAGCTGTTTTTT
TRBJ2-7 | TRBV20-1 | . | TRBD1 | CSALLTGGAYEQYF | TGCAGTGCCCTACTCACAGGGGGCGCCTACGAGCAGTACTTC
TRBJ2-3 | TRBV24-1 | few | TRBD1 | CATSDRQGARTDTQYF | TGTGCCACCAGTGACAGACAGGGGGCGCGGACAGATACGCAGTATTTT
TRBJ1-6 | TRBV3-1 | few | TRBD1 | CASRATGGRNSPLHF | TGTGCCAGCAGAGCGACAGGGGGCAGGAATTCACCCCTCCACTTT
TRBJ1-1 | TRBV27 | many | . | CASSLIPNRVDTEAFF | TGTGCCAGCAGTTTAATACCCAACAGGGTGGACACTGAAGCTTTCTTT